This T cell receptor (beta chain) was captured in a study of blood T cell repertoires in COVID-19. Study-wide background: In each case, the material was cDNA or gDNA derived from T cells, B-cell-depleted T cells, or PBMCs.

CDR3 length equals 13 residues. Trimming shortened V by 6 bases and J by 1 base, and 8 bases separated the two germline ends. Per germline, CDR1 WSHSY and CDR2 SAAADI. As originally analysed: Estimation of nucleated cell counts was performed using reference gene primer amplification. Method: immunoSEQ multiplex PCR; TCRdb's copy keeps in-frame clones and lacks some. The DNA gave D and trimming, while V, J and clone size come from that table. The table has some 97,000 clones, 80% seen once. The TCR was taken from a woman aged 70-85 years with acute or convalescent COVID-19. Specimen: peripheral blood. The chain recombines TRBV10-2 with TRBJ2-3, with TRBD2 as a possible D gene (6 bases). The chain's CDR3 is CASRLAGTDTQYF. CDR3 coding DNA: TGCGCCAGCAGGTTAGCGGGCACAGATACGCAGTATTTT.